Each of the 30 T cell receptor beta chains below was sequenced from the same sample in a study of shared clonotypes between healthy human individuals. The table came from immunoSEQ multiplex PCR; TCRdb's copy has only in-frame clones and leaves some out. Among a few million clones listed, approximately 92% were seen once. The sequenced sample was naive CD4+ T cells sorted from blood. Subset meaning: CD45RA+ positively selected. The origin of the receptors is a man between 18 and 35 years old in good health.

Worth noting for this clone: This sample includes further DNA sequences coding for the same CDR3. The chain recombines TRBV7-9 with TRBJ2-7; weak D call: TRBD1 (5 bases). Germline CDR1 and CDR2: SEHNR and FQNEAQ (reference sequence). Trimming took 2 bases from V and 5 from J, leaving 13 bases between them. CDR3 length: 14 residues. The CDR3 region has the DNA TGTGCCAGCAGCTTACAGGGTGGTTCGGACGAGCAGTACTTC. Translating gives CASSLQGGSDEQYF.

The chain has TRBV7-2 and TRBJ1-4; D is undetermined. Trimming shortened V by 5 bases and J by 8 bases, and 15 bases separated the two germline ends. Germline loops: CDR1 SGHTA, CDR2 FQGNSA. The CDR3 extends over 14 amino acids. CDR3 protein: CASSTTGSREKLFF. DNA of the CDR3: TGTGCCAGCAGCACTACGGGGAGCCGGGAAAAACTGTTTTTT. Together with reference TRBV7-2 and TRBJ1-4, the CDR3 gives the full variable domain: GAGVSQSPSNKVTEKGKDVELRCDPISGHTALYWYRQSLGQGLEFLIYFQGNSAPDKSGLPSDRFSAERTGGSVSTLTIQRTQQEDSAVYLCASSTTGSREKLFFGSGTQLSVL.

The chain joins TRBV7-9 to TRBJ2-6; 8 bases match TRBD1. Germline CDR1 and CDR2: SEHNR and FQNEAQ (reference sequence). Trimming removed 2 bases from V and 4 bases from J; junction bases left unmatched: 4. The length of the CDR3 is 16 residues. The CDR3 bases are TGTGCCAGCAGCTTACTGACAGGGGCCGGGGCCAACGTCCTGACTTTC. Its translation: CASSLLTGAGANVLTF. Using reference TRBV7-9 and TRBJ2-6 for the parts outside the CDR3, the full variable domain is DTGVSQNPRHKITKRGQNVTFRCDPISEHNRLYWYRQTLGQGPEFLTYFQNEAQLEKSRLLSDRFSAERPKGSFSTLEIQRTEQGDSAMYLCASSLLTGAGANVLTFGAGSRLTVL.

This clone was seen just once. The DNA of the CDR3 is TGCGCCAGCAGCGGGTCGGGACAGACCTACGAGCAGTACTTC. Amino acids: CASSGSGQTYEQYF. The chain employs TRBV5-1 and TRBJ2-7, with 7 positions matching TRBD1. Germline V gene sequence: CDR1 SGHRS, CDR2 YFSETQ. V gave up 4 bases and J gave up 2 bases; unmatched junction bases: 6. The CDR3 totals 14 residues.

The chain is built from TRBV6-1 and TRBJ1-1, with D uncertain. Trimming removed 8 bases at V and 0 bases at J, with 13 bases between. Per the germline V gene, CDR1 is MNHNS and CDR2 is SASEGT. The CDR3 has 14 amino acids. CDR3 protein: CASGNIPLNTEAFF. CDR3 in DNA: TGTGCCAGCGGGAATATACCGCTGAACACTGAAGCTTTCTTT.

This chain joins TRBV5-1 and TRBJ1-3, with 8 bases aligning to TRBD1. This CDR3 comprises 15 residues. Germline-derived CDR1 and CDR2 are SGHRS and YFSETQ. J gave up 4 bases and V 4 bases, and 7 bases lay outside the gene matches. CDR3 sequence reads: CASSPPDRVGNTIYF. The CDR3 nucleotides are TGCGCCAGCAGCCCCCCGGACAGGGTCGGAAACACCATATATTTT.

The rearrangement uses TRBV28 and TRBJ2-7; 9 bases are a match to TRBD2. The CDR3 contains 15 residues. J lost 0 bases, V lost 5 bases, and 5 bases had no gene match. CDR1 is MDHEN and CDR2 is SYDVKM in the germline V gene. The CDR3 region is CASSQRGASSYEQYF. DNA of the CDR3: TGTGCCAGCAGTCAGCGGGGGGCCAGCTCCTACGAGCAGTACTTC.

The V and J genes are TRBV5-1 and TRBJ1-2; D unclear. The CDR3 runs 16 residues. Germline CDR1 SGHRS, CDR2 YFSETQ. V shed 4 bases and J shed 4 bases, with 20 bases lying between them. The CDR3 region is CASSPAGEGPLYGYTF. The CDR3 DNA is TGCGCCAGCAGCCCCGCCGGTGAGGGCCCCCTCTATGGCTACACCTTC.

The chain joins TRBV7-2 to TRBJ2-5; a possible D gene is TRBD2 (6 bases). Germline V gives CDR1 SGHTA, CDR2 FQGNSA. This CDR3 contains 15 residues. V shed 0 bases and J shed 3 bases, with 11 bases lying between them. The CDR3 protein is CASSLAGRLEETQYF. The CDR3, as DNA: TGTGCCAGCAGCTTAGCGGGGCGACTAGAAGAGACCCAGTACTTC.

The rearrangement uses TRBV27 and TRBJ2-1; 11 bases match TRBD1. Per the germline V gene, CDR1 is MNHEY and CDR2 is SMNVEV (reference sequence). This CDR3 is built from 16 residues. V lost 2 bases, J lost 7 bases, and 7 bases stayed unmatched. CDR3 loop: CASSLNRDRGSNEQFF. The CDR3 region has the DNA TGTGCCAGCAGTTTAAACCGGGACAGGGGGTCAAATGAGCAGTTCTTC.

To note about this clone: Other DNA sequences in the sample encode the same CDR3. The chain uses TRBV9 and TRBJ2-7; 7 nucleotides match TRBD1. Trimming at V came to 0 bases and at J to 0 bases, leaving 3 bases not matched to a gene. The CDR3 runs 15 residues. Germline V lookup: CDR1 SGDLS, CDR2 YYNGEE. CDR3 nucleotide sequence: TGTGCCAGCAGCGTAGGGGACAGCAGCTCCTACGAGCAGTACTTC. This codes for CASSVGDSSSYEQYF.

This chain's CDR3 is CAGNTGAGGNQPQHF. The CDR3 nucleotides read TGTGCCGGTAATACAGGGGCGGGAGGCAATCAGCCCCAGCATTTT. The J gene is TRBJ1-5, the V gene TRBV28; 7 bases fit TRBD1. V lost 11 bases, J lost 2 bases, and 12 bases stayed unmatched. CDR3 length: 15 amino acids. Germline CDR1 is MDHEN and CDR2 is SYDVKM.

Here the CDR3 DNA reads TGTGCCAGCTCGCTGTTAGCGGGAGCAGATACGCAGTATTTT. Protein: CASSLLAGADTQYF. The genes are TRBV18 and TRBJ2-3; 9 nucleotides match TRBD2. This CDR3 is built from 14 residues. Looked up from germline, CDR1 is KGHSH and CDR2 is LQKENI. V lost 6 bases to trimming and J lost 4 bases; unmatched junction nucleotides: 5.

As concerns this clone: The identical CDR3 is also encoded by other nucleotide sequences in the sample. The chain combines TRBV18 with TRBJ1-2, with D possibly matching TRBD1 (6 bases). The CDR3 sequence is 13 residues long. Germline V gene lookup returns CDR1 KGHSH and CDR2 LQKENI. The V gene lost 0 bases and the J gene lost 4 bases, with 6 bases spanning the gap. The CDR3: CASSPPTGYGYTF. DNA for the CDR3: TGTGCCAGCTCACCACCGACAGGCTATGGCTACACCTTC.

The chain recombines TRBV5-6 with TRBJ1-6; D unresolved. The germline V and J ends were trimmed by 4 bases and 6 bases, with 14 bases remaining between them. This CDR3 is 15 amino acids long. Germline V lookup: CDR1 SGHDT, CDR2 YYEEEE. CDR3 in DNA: TGTGCCAGCAGCCCGGCCGCGGGAGCTAATTCACCCCTCCACTTT. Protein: CASSPAAGANSPLHF.

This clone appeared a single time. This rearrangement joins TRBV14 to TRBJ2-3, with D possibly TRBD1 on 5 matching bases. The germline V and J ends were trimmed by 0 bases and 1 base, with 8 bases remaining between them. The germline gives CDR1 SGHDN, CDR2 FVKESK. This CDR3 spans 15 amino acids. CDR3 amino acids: CASSQEQERTDTQYF. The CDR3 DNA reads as TGTGCCAGCAGCCAAGAACAGGAGCGCACAGATACGCAGTATTTT.

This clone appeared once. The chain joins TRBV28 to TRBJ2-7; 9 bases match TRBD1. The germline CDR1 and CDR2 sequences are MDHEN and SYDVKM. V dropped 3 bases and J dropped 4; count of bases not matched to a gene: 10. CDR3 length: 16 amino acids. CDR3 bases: TGTGCCAGCAGTTTTCCCAAACCGGGACAGGGTTACGAGCAGTACTTC. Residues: CASSFPKPGQGYEQYF.

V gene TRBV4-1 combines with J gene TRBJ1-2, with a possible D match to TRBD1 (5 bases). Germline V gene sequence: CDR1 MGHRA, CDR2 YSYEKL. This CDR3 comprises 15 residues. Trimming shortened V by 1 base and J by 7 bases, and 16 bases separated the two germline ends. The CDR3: CASSQAGVALGGYTF. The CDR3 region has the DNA TGCGCCAGCAGCCAAGCGGGGGTGGCCCTTGGTGGCTACACCTTC.

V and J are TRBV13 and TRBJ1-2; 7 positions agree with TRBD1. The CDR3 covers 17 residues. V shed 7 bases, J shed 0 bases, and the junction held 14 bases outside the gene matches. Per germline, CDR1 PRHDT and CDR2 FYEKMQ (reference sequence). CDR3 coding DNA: TGTGCCAGCAACCCAGCCGGGACAGCTCTAGCTAACTATGGCTACACCTTC. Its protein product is CASNPAGTALANYGYTF.

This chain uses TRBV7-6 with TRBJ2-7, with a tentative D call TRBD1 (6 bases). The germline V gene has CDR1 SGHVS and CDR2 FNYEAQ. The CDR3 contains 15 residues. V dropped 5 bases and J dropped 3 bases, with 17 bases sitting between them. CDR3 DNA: TGTGCCAGCAGCCCCGGGCAGGGGTCCTACTACGAGCAGTACTTC. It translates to CASSPGQGSYYEQYF.

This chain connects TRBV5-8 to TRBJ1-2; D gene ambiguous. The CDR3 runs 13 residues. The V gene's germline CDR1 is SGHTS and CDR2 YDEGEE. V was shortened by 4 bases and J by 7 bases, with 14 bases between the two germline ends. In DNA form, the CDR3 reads TGTGCCAGCAGCCAGACCGAGGTACTTGGCTACACCTTC. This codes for CASSQTEVLGYTF.

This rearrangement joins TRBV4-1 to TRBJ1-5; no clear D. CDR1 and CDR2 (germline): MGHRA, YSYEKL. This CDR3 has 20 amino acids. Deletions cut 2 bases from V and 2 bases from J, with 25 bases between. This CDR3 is CASSQSVRNIFKKGNQPQHF. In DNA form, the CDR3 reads TGCGCCAGCAGCCAATCCGTTCGGAACATTTTCAAAAAAGGCAATCAGCCCCAGCATTTT.

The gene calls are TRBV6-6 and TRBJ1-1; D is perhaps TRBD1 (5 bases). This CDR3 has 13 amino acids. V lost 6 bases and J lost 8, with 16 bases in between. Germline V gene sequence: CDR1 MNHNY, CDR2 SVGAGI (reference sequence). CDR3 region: CASRGGTPLEAFF. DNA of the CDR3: TGTGCCAGCAGGGGCGGGACGCCCCTGGAAGCTTTCTTT.

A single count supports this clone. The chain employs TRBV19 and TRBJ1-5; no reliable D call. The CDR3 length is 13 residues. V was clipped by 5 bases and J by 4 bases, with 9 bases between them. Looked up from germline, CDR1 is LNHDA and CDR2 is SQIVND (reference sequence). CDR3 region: CASSGSGNQPQHF. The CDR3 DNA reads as TGTGCCAGTAGTGGGTCCGGGAATCAGCCCCAGCATTTT.

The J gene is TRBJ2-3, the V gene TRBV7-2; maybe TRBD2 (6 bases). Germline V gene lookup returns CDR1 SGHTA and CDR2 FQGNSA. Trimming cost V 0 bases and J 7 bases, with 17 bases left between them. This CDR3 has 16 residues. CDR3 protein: CASSLASSARSNTQYF. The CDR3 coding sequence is TGTGCCAGCAGCTTAGCGTCTAGCGCTAGGTCCAATACGCAGTATTTT. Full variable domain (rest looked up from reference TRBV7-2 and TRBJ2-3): GAGVSQSPSNKVTEKGKDVELRCDPISGHTALYWYRQSLGQGLEFLIYFQGNSAPDKSGLPSDRFSAERTGGSVSTLTIQRTQQEDSAVYLCASSLASSARSNTQYFGPGTRLTVL.

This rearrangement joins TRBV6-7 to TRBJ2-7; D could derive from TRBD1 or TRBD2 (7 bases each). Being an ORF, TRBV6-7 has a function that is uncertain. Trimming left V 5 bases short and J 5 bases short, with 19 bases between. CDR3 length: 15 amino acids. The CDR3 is CASSRVQGGINEQYF. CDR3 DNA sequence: TGTGCCAGCAGTCGGGTGCAGGGGGGGATAAACGAGCAGTACTTC.

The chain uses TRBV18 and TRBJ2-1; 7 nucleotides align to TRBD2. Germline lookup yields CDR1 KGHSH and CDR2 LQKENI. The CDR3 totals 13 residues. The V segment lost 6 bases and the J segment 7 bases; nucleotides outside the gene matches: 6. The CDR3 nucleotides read TGTGCCAGCTCGGGGCGGGAGAAAAATGAGCAGTTCTTC. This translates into CASSGREKNEQFF.

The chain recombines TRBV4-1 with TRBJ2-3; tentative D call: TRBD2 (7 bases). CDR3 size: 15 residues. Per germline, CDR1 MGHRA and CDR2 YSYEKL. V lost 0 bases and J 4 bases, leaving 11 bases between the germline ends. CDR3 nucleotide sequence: TGCGCCAGCAGCCAAGACCGGGGGGCCTCAGATACGCAGTATTTT. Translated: CASSQDRGASDTQYF.

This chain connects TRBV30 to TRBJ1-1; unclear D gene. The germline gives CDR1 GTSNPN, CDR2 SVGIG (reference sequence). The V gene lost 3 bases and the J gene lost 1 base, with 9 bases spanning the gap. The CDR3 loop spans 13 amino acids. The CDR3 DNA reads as TGTGCCTGGAGCCTCGACACGAACACTGAAGCTTTCTTT. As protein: CAWSLDTNTEAFF.

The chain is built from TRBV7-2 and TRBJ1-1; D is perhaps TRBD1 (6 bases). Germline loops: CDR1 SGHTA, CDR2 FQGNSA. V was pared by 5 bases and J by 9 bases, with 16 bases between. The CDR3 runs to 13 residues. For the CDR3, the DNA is TGTGCCAGCAGCCCAGACAGGAATCAGAAAGCTTTCTTT. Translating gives CASSPDRNQKAFF.